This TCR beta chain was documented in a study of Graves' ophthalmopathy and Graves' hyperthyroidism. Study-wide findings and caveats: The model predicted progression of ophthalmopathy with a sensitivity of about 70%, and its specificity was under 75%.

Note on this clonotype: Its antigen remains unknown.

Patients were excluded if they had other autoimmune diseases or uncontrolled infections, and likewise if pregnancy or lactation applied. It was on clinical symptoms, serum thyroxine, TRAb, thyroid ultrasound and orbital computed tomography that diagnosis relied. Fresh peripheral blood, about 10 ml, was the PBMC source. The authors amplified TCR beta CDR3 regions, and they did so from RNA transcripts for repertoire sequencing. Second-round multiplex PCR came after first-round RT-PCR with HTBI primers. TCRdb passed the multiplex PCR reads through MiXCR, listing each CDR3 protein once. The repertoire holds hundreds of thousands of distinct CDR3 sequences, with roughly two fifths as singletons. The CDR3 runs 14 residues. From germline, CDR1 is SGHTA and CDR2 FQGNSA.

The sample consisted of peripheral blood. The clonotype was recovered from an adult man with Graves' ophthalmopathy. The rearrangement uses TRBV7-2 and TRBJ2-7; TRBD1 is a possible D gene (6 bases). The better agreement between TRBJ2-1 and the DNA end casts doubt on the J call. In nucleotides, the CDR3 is TGTGCCAGCAGCCACGGGACAACTAACAATGAGCAGTTCTTC. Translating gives CASSHGTTNNEQFF.